Below are 26 T cell receptor beta chains sequenced from a single sample in a study of molecular identifiers for immune sequencing clone quantification. TCRdb re-called the PCR reads through MiXCR, storing one row per CDR3 protein. This table holds under 600,000 distinct CDR3 sequences, less than 30% found once. Sequenced: naive CD8+ T cells from blood, with Jurkat cell RNA spiked in. Subset noted: FACS-sorted CD8+CD4-CCR7+CD45RA+ naive T cells. The receptor set was obtained from a human donor in good health. Some libraries in this study had Jurkat cell RNA spiked in.

This clonotype was picked up a small number of times. The V and J genes are TRBV11-2 and TRBJ2-7, with a possible D match to TRBD1 (6 bases). Germline values: CDR1 SGHAT, CDR2 FQNNGV. V was clipped by 5 bases and J by 2 bases, with 13 bases between them. CDR3 length: 14 amino acids. The CDR3 DNA reads TGTGCCAGCAGCCTCCAGGGGCTGACCTACGAGCAGTACTTC. It specifies CASSLQGLTYEQYF.

This chain links TRBV29-1 with TRBJ2-7; 12 bases line up with TRBD2. The CDR3 contains 15 residues. The trim removed 2 bases at V and 2 bases at J, leaving 4 bases unmatched. CDR1 and CDR2 (germline): SQVTM, ANQGSEA. CDR3 amino acids: CSVELGLAGTYEQYF. The CDR3, as DNA: TGCAGCGTTGAACTAGGACTAGCGGGAACCTACGAGCAGTACTTC.

The gene calls are TRBV7-8 and TRBJ2-7; perhaps D is TRBD1 or TRBD2 (6 bases each). Germline V gene lookup returns CDR1 SGHVS and CDR2 FQNEAQ. The CDR3 runs to 16 residues. The ends were cut back, 1 base at V and 3 bases at J, with 16 bases in the middle. This CDR3 is CASSLGGGTGGYEQYF. CDR3 coding DNA: TGTGCCAGCAGCTTAGGAGGGGGGACGGGCGGCTACGAGCAGTACTTC.

This clonotype was seen at least ten times. The chain has TRBV5-6 and TRBJ1-1; D gene ambiguous. CDR3 size: 13 residues. Between the trimmed V and J ends, which lost 0 bases and 7 bases, there was a span of 10 bases. Germline values: CDR1 SGHDT, CDR2 YYEEEE. CDR3 residues: CASSLVAPHEAFF. The CDR3 coding sequence is TGTGCCAGCAGCTTGGTGGCACCCCATGAAGCTTTCTTT.

This clonotype was seen a handful of times. The chain recombines TRBV13 with TRBJ2-5; no clear D gene. Germline CDR1 and CDR2: PRHDT and FYEKMQ (reference sequence). V was clipped by 1 base and J by 0 bases, with 9 bases between them. The CDR3 is 15 residues long. CDR3 region: CASSLAGRYQETQYF. CDR3 DNA sequence: TGTGCCAGCAGCTTAGCGGGCAGGTACCAAGAGACCCAGTACTTC.

V is TRBV27 and J is TRBJ2-2; no clear D. Trimming pared 4 bases from V and 4 bases from J, leaving 7 bases between. The CDR3 sequence is 13 residues long. CDR1 is MNHEY, CDR2 SMNVEV, per germline (reference sequence). The CDR3 protein is CASSYQVTGELFF. As DNA, the CDR3 is TGTGCCAGCAGTTATCAGGTCACCGGGGAGCTGTTTTTT.

Concerning this clonotype itself: One junction end disagrees with the germline gene, perhaps due to a read error. The V gene is TRBV4-1, the J gene TRBJ2-7; 7 positions agree with TRBD2. The germline V gene encodes CDR1 MGHRA and CDR2 YSYEKL. This CDR3 has 16 amino acids. DNA for the CDR3: TGCACCAGCAGCCAAGCGAGCGGGGACCTCTCCTACGAGCAGTACTTC. Translated: CTSSQASGDLSYEQYF.

V usage is TRBV2 and J usage is TRBJ2-7; 10 bases agree with TRBD2. This CDR3 has 15 residues. J was trimmed by 4 bases and V by 4 bases; bases with no gene match: 7. In germline, CDR1 is SNHLY, CDR2 FYNNEI. The CDR3 DNA follows: TGTGCCAGCAGTGTGGCTAGCGGGGGCCAATACGAGCAGTACTTC. It codes for CASSVASGGQYEQYF.

This clonotype was picked up a small number of times. The chain joins TRBV28 to TRBJ2-7, with a possible D match to TRBD1 (5 bases). Deletions cut 5 bases from V and 0 bases from J, with 11 bases between. CDR3 length: 14 residues. CDR1 and CDR2 (germline): MDHEN, SYDVKM. The CDR3 loop is CASSTSDSSYEQYF. DNA of the CDR3: TGTGCCAGCAGTACATCCGACAGCTCCTACGAGCAGTACTTC.

Here the CDR3 DNA reads TGTGCCAGCAGCCGACCTAGAGTTTACAATGAGCAGTTCTTC. Amino acid sequence: CASSRPRVYNEQFF. The J gene is TRBJ2-1, the V gene TRBV3-1; D uncertain. The CDR3 has 14 residues. V shed 4 bases and J shed 4 bases, with 11 bases lying between them. The germline V gene has CDR1 LGHDT and CDR2 YNNKEL (reference sequence).

This clonotype was seen many times. The rearrangement joins TRBV4-3 to TRBJ2-3; D may be TRBD2 (6 bases). Trimming cost V 2 bases and J 6 bases, with 18 bases left between them. Germline V gives CDR1 LGHNA, CDR2 YSLEER. CDR3 length equals 16 residues. The CDR3 bases are TGCGCCAGCAGCCAACTGCCCGGGAGTTTGTTTGATACGCAGTATTTT. Translated, it gives CASSQLPGSLFDTQYF.

This clonotype was counted many times. The V gene is TRBV2, the J gene TRBJ1-5; 9 nucleotides match TRBD1. Trimming removed 6 bases from V and 1 base from J; junction bases left unmatched: 1. Germline V CDR1 and CDR2: SNHLY, FYNNEI. This CDR3 is built from 14 residues. CDR3: CASRGTGSNQPQHF. CDR3 coding DNA: TGTGCCAGCAGGGGGACAGGGAGCAATCAGCCCCAGCATTTT.

This clonotype was picked up a small number of times. The chain carries TRBV4-1 and TRBJ2-1; the match to TRBD1 covers 11 bases. The CDR3 contains 16 residues. Losses at the gene ends were 5 bases for V and 2 bases for J; bases not matched to a gene: 5. The V gene's germline CDR1 is MGHRA and CDR2 YSYEKL. The CDR3 region is CASSMPGQGAYNEQFF. The CDR3, as DNA: TGCGCCAGCAGCATGCCGGGACAGGGGGCCTACAATGAGCAGTTCTTC.

This clonotype has more than one count but fewer than ten. This chain links TRBV19 with TRBJ2-2; 9 bases match TRBD1. The CDR3 extends over 14 amino acids. The germline CDR1 and CDR2 sequences are LNHDA and SQIVND (reference sequence). Trimming took 6 bases from V and 6 from J; bases not matched to a gene: 5. Here the CDR3 reads CASSGQGYSGELFF. CDR3 nucleotide sequence: TGTGCCAGTAGCGGACAGGGGTATTCCGGGGAGCTGTTTTTT.

This clonotype came up many times. The V and J genes are TRBV12-5 and TRBJ2-3; a possible D gene is TRBD2 (6 bases). Trimming left V 0 bases short and J 2 bases short, with 12 bases between. This CDR3 spans 16 amino acids. Germline loops: CDR1 LGHNT, CDR2 FRNRAP. The CDR3 spells CASGLVPGLLTDTQYF. The CDR3, as DNA: TGTGCTAGTGGTTTGGTACCGGGACTTCTCACAGATACGCAGTATTTT.

V gene TRBV6-2 or TRBV6-3 combines with J gene TRBJ2-7; possibly TRBD1 for D (6 bases). Germline values: CDR1 MNHEY, CDR2 SVGEGT. CDR3 length: 15 residues. Trimming shortened V by 6 bases and J by 3 bases, and 18 bases separated the two germline ends. The CDR3 sequence: CASSLGTRGFYEQYF. CDR3 in DNA: TGTGCCAGCAGCCTGGGGACACGAGGTTTCTACGAGCAGTACTTC.

With respect to this clonotype: A junction end diverges from the germline sequence, so it may reflect a read error. J is TRBJ1-1 and V is TRBV6-2 or TRBV6-3; D possibly corresponds to TRBD1 (5 bases). The CDR3 spans 14 residues. Germline V lookup: CDR1 MNHEY, CDR2 SVGEGT. The chain's CDR3 is CACSYWGMNTEAFF. CDR3 bases: TGTGCCTGCAGTTACTGGGGGATGAACACTGAAGCTTTCTTT.

This clonotype was observed a few times. The chain joins TRBV7-9 to TRBJ1-1, with D uncertain. This CDR3 is built from 13 residues. V gave up 1 base and J gave up 8 bases, with 11 bases separating them. Germline loops: CDR1 SEHNR, CDR2 FQNEAQ (reference sequence). CDR3 coding DNA: TGTGCCAGCAGCTTAGGTGAGGGAGGCGAAGCTTTCTTT. Translated, it gives CASSLGEGGEAFF.

This clonotype was recorded at least ten times. V gene TRBV7-6 combines with J gene TRBJ2-5; possibly TRBD1 for D (6 bases). The CDR3 is made up of 15 amino acids. V shed 5 bases and J shed 0 bases, with 13 bases lying between them. Per germline, CDR1 SGHVS and CDR2 FNYEAQ. Here the CDR3 reads CASSQGQRYQETQYF. DNA for the CDR3: TGTGCCAGCAGCCAAGGACAGAGATACCAAGAGACCCAGTACTTC.

In its sample, this clonotype was seen a few times. With a much larger clone just one base away, this may be a read error. The gene calls are TRBV29-1 and TRBJ1-1, with a tentative D call TRBD1 (6 bases). Looked up from germline, CDR1 is SQVTM and CDR2 is ANQGSEA. The CDR3 consists of 13 residues. Here the CDR3 DNA reads TGCAGCGTTGAGGACAGACTTAACACTGAAGCTCTCTTT. Its translation: CSVEDRLNTEALF.

About this clonotype: Being one base from a much bigger clone, this may be a read error. The rearrangement links TRBV28 to TRBJ2-3; 8 bases agree with TRBD2. CDR1 and CDR2 from the germline V gene are MDHEN and SYDVKM. The CDR3 has 16 residues. The CDR3 is CASSFRGGRGTATQYF. The DNA of the CDR3 is TGTGCCAGCAGTTTCCGGGGGGGGCGCGGCACAGCTACGCAGTATTTT. Full variable domain (outside the CDR3, taken from reference TRBV28 and TRBJ2-3): DVKVTQSSRYLVKRTGEKVFLECVQDMDHENMFWYRQDPGLGLRLIYFSYDVKMKEKGDIPEGYSVSREKKERFSLILESASTNQTSMYLCASSFRGGRGTATQYFGPGTRLTVL.

Worth noting for this clonotype: This may be a read error: a much more frequent sequence differs by one nucleotide. V usage is TRBV4-1 and J usage is TRBJ2-3; D is possibly TRBD1 or TRBD2 (5 bases each). Germline V gives CDR1 MGHRA, CDR2 YSYEKL. The CDR3 contains 18 residues. The CDR3 loop is CASSEDPLVGTSTDTQYF. The CDR3 region has the DNA TGCGCCAGCAGCGAAGATCCCCTCGTGGGGACGAGCACAGATACGCAGTATTTT.

This clonotype turned up a few times. The rearrangement uses TRBV7-9 and TRBJ1-1; 8 nucleotides align to TRBD1. Unmatched junction bases numbered 5, after V lost 6 bases and J lost 5 bases. Germline V gene sequence: CDR1 SEHNR, CDR2 FQNEAQ (reference sequence). The length of the CDR3 is 13 residues. The CDR3 DNA sequence: TGTGCCAGCAGACAGGGGGTGACTACTGAAGCTTTCTTT. Translating gives CASRQGVTTEAFF.

A note on this clonotype: A junction end diverges from the germline sequence, so it may reflect a read error. CDR3 nucleotides: TGTGCCAGCATCCAAGAAGTGGGGGGGGCTGATGGCTACACCTTC. Amino acid sequence: CASIQEVGGADGYTF. The rearrangement links TRBV14 to TRBJ1-2, with D perhaps TRBD1 (6 bases). The CDR3 loop spans 15 amino acids. The germline V gene encodes CDR1 SGHDN and CDR2 FVKESK.

This clonotype was picked up a small number of times. The chain couples TRBV29-1 to TRBJ2-1, with D possibly being TRBD1 or TRBD2 (7 bases each). Germline V lookup: CDR1 SQVTM, CDR2 ANQGSEA. The CDR3 extends over 11 amino acids. V lost 7 bases, J lost 8 bases, and 12 bases lay in between. The CDR3 DNA reads TGCAGCGCGGGGAGGGGGCATGAGCAGTTCTTC. This gives the protein CSAGRGHEQFF.

The J gene is TRBJ2-1, the V gene TRBV3-1; D not certain. V was clipped by 0 bases and J by 2 bases, with 8 bases between them. The germline CDR1 and CDR2 sequences are LGHDT and YNNKEL (reference sequence). This CDR3 contains 15 residues. CDR3 sequence (DNA): TGTGCCAGCAGCCAAGAGGCAGGTACCTACAATGAGCAGTTCTTC. Its translation: CASSQEAGTYNEQFF.